Each of the 31 T cell receptor beta chains below was sequenced from the same sample in a study of vaccination and CD4 T cells after COVID-19. Treatment indicated: approximately 9-day PBMC culture with coronavirus spike peptide pools or control peptides (ViraFEST assay). The Oncomine TCR Beta short-read assay sequenced DNA from cultured CD4+ T cells. TCRdb called the PCR reads again in MiXCR, with one record for every CDR3 protein. The sample has about 21,000 distinct CDR3 sequences; around half are singletons. No antigen has been identified for these receptors. The sample comprised CD4+ T cells from blood, cultured in vitro. Receptor source: a human donor who had recovered from COVID-19.

This chain connects TRBV12-3 or TRBV12-4 to TRBJ1-1; TRBD1 matches 8 bases. The CDR3 runs 15 residues. Germline trimming cut 5 bases from V and 1 base from J; bases unmatched to any gene: 6. The CDR3 spells CASSATGAKNTEAFF. CDR3 nucleotides: TGTGCCAGCAGTGCGACAGGGGCGAAGAACACTGAAGCTTTCTTT.

The rearrangement links TRBV6-1 to TRBJ2-3; D gene uncertain. The V and J ends lost 7 bases and 0 bases respectively, with 17 bases between them. The length of the CDR3 is 16 residues. The germline CDR1 and CDR2 sequences are MNHNS and SASEGT. CDR3 sequence (DNA): TGTGCCAGCACTCCCAGGAGCCCCTCTAGCACAGATACGCAGTATTTT. This gives the protein CASTPRSPSSTDTQYF.

This clonotype was picked up a small number of times. The V call is TRBV6-1, the J call TRBJ1-5, with TRBD1 identical over 9 bases. The CDR3 spans 14 residues. Germline V gene sequence: CDR1 MNHNS, CDR2 SASEGT. With V trimmed by 7 bases and J by 4 bases, 5 bases remained unmatched. This CDR3 reads CASTLGTGNQPQHF. The CDR3 region has the DNA TGTGCCAGCACCCTAGGGACAGGGAATCAGCCCCAGCATTTT.

The CDR3 reads CASSVPPGQGTNYEQYF. The DNA for the CDR3 is TGTGCCAGCAGCGTCCCCCCGGGACAGGGGACAAACTACGAGCAGTACTTC. The V gene is TRBV7-3, the J gene TRBJ2-7; 10 positions agree with TRBD1. With 5 bases clipped from V and 3 bases from J, the junction kept 13 bases outside the gene matches. The CDR3 totals 17 residues. Per germline, CDR1 SGHTA and CDR2 FQGTGA.

V and J are TRBV4-1 and TRBJ2-5, with 15 bases aligning to TRBD2. CDR1 and CDR2 from the germline V gene are MGHRA and YSYEKL. V lost 3 bases and J lost 1; bases outside the gene matches: 9. The length of the CDR3 is 19 residues. CDR3 amino acids: CASSHPGLAGGPGQETQYF. The CDR3 DNA is TGCGCCAGCAGCCACCCAGGACTAGCGGGAGGGCCGGGCCAAGAGACCCAGTACTTC.

The chain couples TRBV20-1 to TRBJ2-1, with 9 bases identical to TRBD1. With 0 bases clipped from V and 8 bases from J, the junction kept 5 bases outside the gene matches. The germline V gene encodes CDR1 DFQATT and CDR2 SNEGSKA (reference sequence). The CDR3 runs 14 residues. The CDR3, as DNA: TGCAGTGCTAGAGATTGGACAGGGGTCGATGAGCAGTTCTTC. Its translation is CSARDWTGVDEQFF.

This clonotype is a singleton in its sample. The J gene is TRBJ1-1, the V gene TRBV3-1, with D perhaps matching TRBD1 (6 bases). V dropped 4 bases and J dropped 5 bases, with 20 bases sitting between them. CDR1 is LGHDT, CDR2 YNNKEL, per germline (reference sequence). The CDR3 consists of 16 residues. The CDR3 bases are TGTGCCAGCAGCCGACAGGCCCCCAGGGGTGGGACTGAAGCTTTCTTT. This translates into CASSRQAPRGGTEAFF.

The chain links TRBV20-1 to TRBJ2-3; D unclear. Deletions cut 3 bases from V and 0 bases from J, with 13 bases between. CDR3 size: 15 residues. The germline CDR1 and CDR2 sequences are DFQATT and SNEGSKA (reference sequence). The CDR3 region is CSARDARASTDTQYF. DNA for the CDR3: TGCAGTGCTAGGGACGCACGGGCTAGCACAGATACGCAGTATTTT.

This sequence joins TRBV19 and TRBJ1-5, with a possible D match to TRBD1 (6 bases). V was trimmed by 3 bases and J by 5 bases, leaving 11 bases between them. Germline loops: CDR1 LNHDA, CDR2 SQIVND (reference sequence). This CDR3 spans 14 amino acids. The CDR3 reads CASSIGRGDQPQHF. CDR3 DNA: TGTGCCAGTAGTATCGGAAGGGGGGATCAGCCCCAGCATTTT. Complete variable domain (other parts from reference TRBV19 and TRBJ1-5): DGGITQSPKYLFRKEGQNVTLSCEQNLNHDAMYWYRQDPGQGLRLIYYSQIVNDFQKGDIAEGYSVSREKKESFPLTVTSAQKNPTAFYLCASSIGRGDQPQHFGDGTRLSIL.

The chain combines TRBV29-1 with TRBJ1-2; D is uncertain. CDR3 length: 11 residues. CDR1 is SQVTM, CDR2 ANQGSEA, per germline. V dropped 4 bases and J dropped 3 bases, with 6 bases sitting between them. The CDR3 sequence: CSVGADYGYTF. In DNA, the CDR3 is TGCAGCGTTGGGGCCGACTATGGCTACACCTTC.

The chain recombines TRBV2 with TRBJ2-5, with 9 bases that match TRBD2. V shed 6 bases and J 4 bases; nucleotides not matched to a gene: 12. CDR3 length equals 16 residues. Germline assignment: CDR1 SNHLY and CDR2 FYNNEI. DNA of the CDR3: TGTGCCAGCAGAGCAGGGACTAGCTCCCGGGGAGAGACCCAGTACTTC. Translating it yields CASRAGTSSRGETQYF. Filled out from reference TRBV2 and TRBJ2-5, the complete variable domain reads EPEVTQTPSHQVTQMGQEVILRCVPISNHLYFYWYRQILGQKVEFLVSFYNNEISEKSEIFDDQFSVERPDGSNFTLKIRSTKLEDSAMYFCASRAGTSSRGETQYFGPGTRLLVL.

This chain links TRBV11-1 with TRBJ2-5; D is undetermined. V dropped 2 bases and J dropped 5 bases, with 15 bases sitting between them. Germline lookup yields CDR1 SGHAT and CDR2 FQDESV (reference sequence). The CDR3 consists of 15 residues. CDR3 region: CASSLNKQASETQYF. CDR3 DNA sequence: TGTGCCAGCAGCTTAAACAAACAAGCTTCTGAGACCCAGTACTTC.

In DNA, the CDR3 is TGCAGTGCTCCAGATGGGATCTTAACCTACGAGCAGTACTTC. Translating gives CSAPDGILTYEQYF. The chain is built from TRBV20-1 and TRBJ2-7; unclear D gene. V was trimmed by 5 bases and J by 2 bases, leaving 16 bases between them. The CDR3 extends over 14 amino acids. CDR1 and CDR2 (germline): DFQATT, SNEGSKA (reference sequence).

The chain employs TRBV6-1 and TRBJ1-6; D ambiguous. V lost 3 bases and J lost 8, with 14 bases in between. CDR1 and CDR2 from the germline V gene are MNHNS and SASEGT. The CDR3 spans 15 residues. CDR3 sequence: CASSDRTGLDSPLHF. CDR3 nucleotides: TGTGCCAGCAGTGATCGTACGGGATTGGATTCACCCCTCCACTTT.

This chain links TRBV19 with TRBJ1-5; 11 positions agree with TRBD1. The germline gives CDR1 LNHDA, CDR2 SQIVND (reference sequence). V lost 8 bases and J lost 7; bases outside the gene matches: 4. There are 13 residues in the CDR3. The DNA for the CDR3 is TGTGCCAGTGGACAGGGGGCTCAACAGCCCCAGCATTTT. Its protein product is CASGQGAQQPQHF.

The V call is TRBV6-4, the J call TRBJ2-7, with a possible D match to TRBD2 (8 bases). This CDR3 has 15 residues. The germline gives CDR1 MRHNA, CDR2 SNTAGT. V was pared by 6 bases and J by 4 bases, with 19 bases between. The CDR3 protein is CASRRAGDSIYEQYF. The CDR3 nucleotides are TGTGCCAGCAGAAGAGCGGGGGACAGTATTTACGAGCAGTACTTC.

The genes are TRBV10-3 and TRBJ2-7, with D possibly being TRBD2 (5 bases). Deletions cut 8 bases from V and 2 bases from J, with 10 bases between. The CDR3 covers 12 residues. Germline CDR1 and CDR2: ENHRY and SYGVKD. The CDR3 sequence is CAIGAAAYEQYF. The CDR3, as DNA: TGTGCCATCGGAGCGGCTGCCTACGAGCAGTACTTC.

This clonotype was recorded a few times. The rearrangement joins TRBV19 to TRBJ1-6; D possibly corresponds to TRBD1 (6 bases). Trimming shortened V by 8 bases and J by 5 bases, and 13 bases separated the two germline ends. Germline loops: CDR1 LNHDA, CDR2 SQIVND (reference sequence). The CDR3 contains 14 residues. The CDR3 nucleotides read TGTGCCAGTTCTGAGGACAGAGATAATTCACCCCTCCACTTT. Its translation: CASSEDRDNSPLHF.

The rearrangement uses TRBV5-4 and TRBJ1-2; 9 nucleotides agree with TRBD1. CDR1 SGHNT and CDR2 YYREEE come from the germline V gene (reference sequence). This CDR3 is built from 14 residues. V trimming: 0 bases; J trimming: 5 bases; junction bases outside the gene matches: 2. The CDR3 here is CASSLGDREYGYTF. The CDR3 nucleotides read TGTGCCAGCAGCTTGGGGGACAGGGAATATGGCTACACCTTC. Using reference TRBV5-4 and TRBJ1-2 for the parts outside the CDR3, the full variable domain is ETGVTQSPTHLIKTRGQQVTLRCSSQSGHNTVSWYQQALGQGPQFIFQYYREEENGRGNFPPRFSGLQFPNYSSELNVNALELDDSALYLCASSLGDREYGYTFGSGTRLTVV.

V gene TRBV7-9 combines with J gene TRBJ2-1, with TRBD2 identical over 11 bases. CDR1 SEHNR and CDR2 FQNEAQ come from the germline V gene (reference sequence). The CDR3 runs 15 residues. The V segment lost 0 bases and the J segment 8 bases; nucleotides outside the gene matches: 3. CDR3 residues: CASSLALAGGHEQFF. CDR3 sequence (DNA): TGTGCCAGCAGCTTAGCTCTAGCGGGAGGCCATGAGCAGTTCTTC.

The genes are TRBV15 and TRBJ1-1; 9 bases map to TRBD1. CDR1 and CDR2 from the germline V gene are LNHNV and YYDKDF (reference sequence). Trimming cost V 3 bases and J 1 base; bases outside gene matches: 0. The CDR3 is 14 residues long. The CDR3 DNA reads TGTGCCACCAGCAGGGGACAGGGGAACACTGAAGCTTTCTTT. This translates into CATSRGQGNTEAFF.

This chain links TRBV20-1 with TRBJ2-3, with 9 bases fitting TRBD2. The CDR3 extends over 13 amino acids. J was trimmed by 2 bases and V by 4 bases; bases with no gene match: 1. Looked up from germline, CDR1 is DFQATT and CDR2 is SNEGSKA (reference sequence). CDR3 residues: CSAKREDTDTQYF. CDR3 in DNA: TGCAGTGCTAAGCGGGAGGACACAGATACGCAGTATTTT.

This clonotype was picked up a small number of times. The chain uses TRBV28 and TRBJ1-5; TRBD1 is a possible D gene (6 bases). Trimming took off 2 bases at V and 6 bases at J, with 11 bases between the two ends. CDR1 and CDR2 from the germline V gene are MDHEN and SYDVKM. The CDR3 has 14 amino acids. The CDR3, as DNA: TGTGCCAGCAGTTTACCAGGGGCGGTTCAGCCCCAGCATTTT. It encodes CASSLPGAVQPQHF.

This rearrangement joins TRBV20-1 to TRBJ2-1; perhaps TRBD2 as D (5 bases). V was clipped by 6 bases and J by 2 bases, with 11 bases between them. CDR1 and CDR2 from the germline V gene are DFQATT and SNEGSKA (reference sequence). This CDR3 spans 13 amino acids. The CDR3 DNA reads as TGCAGTGCGACTATGGACCCCTACAATGAGCAGTTCTTC. The encoded protein is CSATMDPYNEQFF.

V usage is TRBV19 and J usage is TRBJ2-1; 15 bases match TRBD2. J lost 3 bases, V lost 5 bases, and 8 bases had no gene match. The CDR3 length is 18 residues. CDR1 is LNHDA and CDR2 is SQIVND in the germline V gene (reference sequence). The CDR3 region has the DNA TGTGCCAGTAGTCTCCCCGGGACTAGCGGGAGGCTCTACAATGAGCAGTTCTTC. This encodes CASSLPGTSGRLYNEQFF.

The V and J genes are TRBV19 and TRBJ2-5, with 9 bases aligning to TRBD2. V lost 7 bases to trimming and J lost 4 bases; unmatched junction nucleotides: 4. The CDR3 has 13 amino acids. The germline V gene has CDR1 LNHDA and CDR2 SQIVND (reference sequence). The CDR3 bases are TGTGCCAGTATCGTGCGGGAGGGAGAGACCCAGTACTTC. Its translation is CASIVREGETQYF.

The chain employs TRBV6-1 and TRBJ2-1; 8 positions match TRBD2. The junction had 12 bases not matched to a gene; V was cut back by 8 bases and J by 3 bases. Germline-derived CDR1 and CDR2 are MNHNS and SASEGT. This CDR3 has 16 residues. The CDR3 loop is CASGAGAGVGYNEQFF. CDR3 nucleotides: TGTGCCAGCGGTGCAGGAGCGGGAGTAGGCTACAATGAGCAGTTCTTC.

The chain combines TRBV5-4 with TRBJ2-3; a possible D gene is TRBD2 (5 bases). V lost 1 base and J lost 5, with 14 bases in between. This CDR3 has 15 residues. Germline assignment: CDR1 SGHNT and CDR2 YYREEE (reference sequence). The CDR3 sequence is CASSLFAGEGDTQYF. The CDR3 DNA sequence: TGTGCCAGCAGCTTGTTCGCCGGAGAGGGAGATACGCAGTATTTT.

This chain links TRBV7-9 with TRBJ2-5; TRBD2 is a possible D gene (6 bases). Germline CDR1 reads SEHNR; CDR2 reads FQNEAQ (reference sequence). This CDR3 has 16 amino acids. The V and J ends lost 0 bases and 1 base respectively, with 12 bases between them. The CDR3 spells CASSLAVVAAQETQYF. The CDR3 DNA reads as TGTGCCAGCAGCTTAGCAGTCGTAGCGGCCCAAGAGACCCAGTACTTC. The entire variable domain, with the rest obtained from reference TRBV7-9 and TRBJ2-5, is as follows: DTGVSQNPRHKITKRGQNVTFRCDPISEHNRLYWYRQTLGQGPEFLTYFQNEAQLEKSRLLSDRFSAERPKGSFSTLEIQRTEQGDSAMYLCASSLAVVAAQETQYFGPGTRLLVL.

The rearrangement uses TRBV10-3 and TRBJ2-7; D ambiguous. The CDR3 totals 11 residues. Per the germline V gene, CDR1 is ENHRY and CDR2 is SYGVKD. Trimming removed 3 bases at V and 6 bases at J, with 6 bases between. CDR3 DNA sequence: TGTGCCATCAGTGAAGGGCCCGAGCAGTACTTC. Amino acids: CAISEGPEQYF.

The V call is TRBV10-3, the J call TRBJ1-2; D uncertain. The CDR3 totals 15 residues. Trimming removed 0 bases at V and 1 base at J, with 9 bases between. Germline V CDR1 and CDR2: ENHRY, SYGVKD. In DNA, the CDR3 is TGTGCCATCAGTGAGTCGAGGGAAAGTAACTATGGCTACACCTTC. As protein: CAISESRESNYGYTF.